This entry lists 6 T cell receptor beta chains sequenced from one sample in a study of shared clonotypes between healthy human individuals. Profiling relied on immunoSEQ multiplex PCR, and the TCRdb table lists in-frame clones only, not all of them. The sample shows around 690,000 clones, about 90% of them seen only once. The sample comprised memory CD8+ T cells from PBMCs. Documented subset: CD45RO+ cells pooled with CCR7-negative TemRA cells. These receptors originate from a man younger than 30 in good health. Some clones in this sample may be carry-over from other donors' samples.

The chain couples TRBV27 to TRBJ2-7, with TRBD1 matching 9 bases. CDR3 length: 14 residues. The germline CDR1 and CDR2 sequences are MNHEY and SMNVEV (reference sequence). The V segment lost 6 bases and the J segment 7 bases; nucleotides outside the gene matches: 10. CDR3 in amino acids: CASRPDRGAGEQYF. In DNA form, the CDR3 reads TGTGCCAGCAGGCCGGACAGGGGTGCGGGAGAGCAGTACTTC.

The chain carries TRBV4-1 and TRBJ2-3; D ambiguous. Germline-derived CDR1 and CDR2 are MGHRA and YSYEKL. The ends were cut back, 2 bases at V and 2 bases at J, with 14 bases in the middle. The CDR3 length is 16 residues. The CDR3 region is CASSQIPRLPTDTQYF. The CDR3 DNA reads as TGCGCCAGCAGCCAAATCCCGAGACTGCCCACAGATACGCAGTATTTT.

The chain is built from TRBV28 and TRBJ2-3; 10 nucleotides line up with TRBD2. This CDR3 comprises 14 residues. J gave up 5 bases and V 6 bases, and 5 bases lay outside the gene matches. Germline V gene sequence: CDR1 MDHEN, CDR2 SYDVKM. CDR3 DNA sequence: TGTGCCAGCAGCCCGGGACTAGCGTTAGATACGCAGTATTTT. It encodes CASSPGLALDTQYF.

This rearrangement joins TRBV27 to TRBJ2-1, with 9 bases lining up with TRBD1. With V trimmed by 8 bases and J by 5 bases, 13 bases remained unmatched. Germline values: CDR1 MNHEY, CDR2 SMNVEV (reference sequence). This CDR3 region has 16 residues. For the CDR3, the DNA is TGTGCCAGCCACCGTGGCCCGGGACAGGGAGACAATGAGCAGTTCTTC. As protein: CASHRGPGQGDNEQFF.

The rearrangement uses TRBV6-1 and TRBJ2-7; weak D call: TRBD1 (6 bases). Germline CDR1 reads MNHNS; CDR2 reads SASEGT. CDR3 length equals 14 residues. Trimming pared 5 bases from V and 2 bases from J, leaving 13 bases between. In nucleotides, the CDR3 is TGTGCCAGCAGTCCGTTGGGGGCAGCCTACGAGCAGTACTTC. Translation gives CASSPLGAAYEQYF.

The chain employs TRBV9 and TRBJ2-3; D remains ambiguous. The germline V and J ends were trimmed by 5 bases and 4 bases, with 23 bases remaining between them. CDR3 length equals 17 residues. The germline CDR1 and CDR2 sequences are SGDLS and YYNGEE. CDR3 nucleotide sequence: TGTGCCAGCAGTCCCCTCACGGGCGAGTTTTTAGCAGATACGCAGTATTTT. Amino acids: CASSPLTGEFLADTQYF.